The rows below give T cell receptor beta chains drawn from one sample of a study of T cell responses to AZD1222 COVID-19 vaccine. Sequenced by immunoSEQ multiplex PCR; TCRdb stores in-frame clones only, minus some. The sample carries about 66,000 clones, roughly nine tenths recorded once. The input for sequencing was peripheral blood, taken on day 0 of AZD1222 vaccination. These TCRs come from an adult in good health. Each CDR3 is given with its conserved first and last residue. The D gene is left open where the match is weak. Where a row states a size, it is once, few, many or the class of an expanded clone; other rows omit it.

- TRBJ1-1 TRBD1 TRBV9 TGTGCCAGCAGCGCTGTGGGACAGGGGCTGAACACTGAAGCTTTCTTT CASSAVGQGLNTEAFF
- TRBJ2-5 TRBD2 TRBV5-5 TGTGCCAGCAGCACGACTAGCGGGGTGTGGGAGACCCAGTACTTC CASSTTSGVWETQYF
- TRBJ1-6 TRBD1 TRBV28 TGTGCCAGCAGGTGGGACAGGGAAAAAGCTAATTCACCCCTCCACTTT CASRWDREKANSPLHF
- TRBJ1-1 - TRBV27 TGTGCCAGCAGTTACCATCGGGGGGTGAACACTGAAGCTTTCTTT CASSYHRGVNTEAFF
- TRBJ2-2 TRBD2 TRBV28 TGTGCCAGCAGTTTGCCTAGCGGTTACACCGGGGAGCTGTTTTTT CASSLPSGYTGELFF
- TRBJ1-1 - TRBV6-5 TGTGCCAGCAGTTACTACGGGGGGCACAGCACTGAAGCTTTCTTT CASSYYGGHSTEAFF
- TRBJ2-7 - TRBV7-9 TGTGCCAGCAGCTACTCGGAGGGGGAAAACGAGCAGTACTTC CASSYSEGENEQYF
- TRBJ1-5 TRBD1 TRBV19 TGTGCCAGTAGTCCTCGGACAGGGTCGGGGTCTGGCAATCAGCCCCAGCATTTT CASSPRTGSGSGNQPQHF
- TRBJ1-1 - TRBV3-1/TRBV3-2 TGTGCCAGCGGGTATGGTCCGAACACTGAAGCTTTCTTT CASGYGPNTEAFF
- TRBJ2-2 - TRBV9 TGTGCCAGCAGCCCCCTCGAGGCCTCAAACACCGGGGAGCTGTTTTTT CASSPLEASNTGELFF
once TRBJ2-1 - TRBV3-1/TRBV3-2 TGTGCCAGCACCCAACAGTGGGGGAATGAGCAGTTCTTC CASTQQWGNEQFF
- TRBJ1-3 - TRBV19 TGTGCCAGTACACAGGCGACGGGAAACACCATATATTTT CASTQATGNTIYF
once TRBJ1-1 - TRBV11-1 TGTGCCAGCAGCTCAGTTTTAAGGGGCACTGAAGCTTTCTTT CASSSVLRGTEAFF
- TRBJ1-6 - TRBV25-1 TGTGCCAGCAGTGACTCGACCTGGGGGGATTCACCCCTCCACTTT CASSDSTWGDSPLHF
many TRBJ1-6 - TRBV2 TGTGCCAGCAGTGCCATCCCGACAGGCTCCTATAATTCACCCCTCCACTTT CASSAIPTGSYNSPLHF
- TRBJ2-1 - TRBV11-3 TGTGCCAGCAGCGTAACTGGCTCCTACAATGAGCAGTTCTTC CASSVTGSYNEQFF
- TRBJ1-5 - TRBV6-4 TGTGCCAGCAGTGACTCAAGTATTTACAGGGTTAGCAATCAGCCCCAGCATTTT CASSDSSIYRVSNQPQHF
- TRBJ2-7 TRBD2 TRBV4-1 TGCGCCAGCAGCCAAGAGTTGTCTAGCGGGAGCCACGAGCAGTACTTC CASSQELSSGSHEQYF
- TRBJ2-1 - TRBV7-9 TGTGCCAGCAGCGGCCTATGGGCAGGGGAGCAGTTCTTC CASSGLWAGEQFF
- TRBJ1-5 TRBD1 TRBV4-1 TGCGCCAGCAGCCCAGGGACAGTTCGAGCCCAGCCCCAGCATTTT CASSPGTVRAQPQHF
- TRBJ1-1 - TRBV6-6 TGTGCCAGCAGCCCACTAGGGAGGAACACTGAAGCTTTCTTT CASSPLGRNTEAFF
- TRBJ1-3 - TRBV23-1 TGCGCCAGCAGTCAATCTAAGACAGGCGTCGCTGGAAACACCATATATTTT CASSQSKTGVAGNTIYF
- TRBJ2-5 TRBD2 TRBV11-3 TGTGCCAGCAGAACCGGGACTAGCGGGGGTCCCTCTCAAGAGACCCAGTACTTC CASRTGTSGGPSQETQYF
- TRBJ1-2 TRBD1 TRBV18 TGTGCCAGCTCACCTGGGACAGGGGTTGGTGGCTACACCTTC CASSPGTGVGGYTF
- TRBJ1-5 - TRBV13 TGTGCCAGCAGCTTAAGTTTGCGGGGTGGCAATCAGCCCCAGCATTTT CASSLSLRGGNQPQHF
- TRBJ2-5 - TRBV30 TGTGCCTGGAGTCCCAGCCTGGACCGGACCCAGTACTTC CAWSPSLDRTQYF
- TRBJ2-7 TRBD1 TRBV7-9 TGTGCCAGCAGCTGGTGGGACAGTAGCTCCTACGAGCAGTACTTC CASSWWDSSSYEQYF
- TRBJ2-5 - TRBV21-1 TGTGCCAGCAGCTCTCCGGGAACGGGGGAGACCCAGTACTTC CASSSPGTGETQYF
once TRBJ1-5 - TRBV6-5 TGTGCCAGCTCATTGATGGACGGTAATCAGCCCCAGCATTTT CASSLMDGNQPQHF
- TRBJ1-1 TRBD1 TRBV28 TGTGCCAGCAGATACCCGGGACAGCTGAACACTGAAGCTTTCTTT CASRYPGQLNTEAFF
- TRBJ1-5 - TRBV7-2 TGTGCCAGCAGCTTAGAAGGGTTAAGCCAGCCCCAGCATTTT CASSLEGLSQPQHF
- TRBJ1-5 TRBD1 TRBV24-1 TGTGCCACGAGCAGGGGGCGCGGTCAGCCCCAGCATTTT CATSRGRGQPQHF
- TRBJ1-5 - TRBV11-3 TGTGCCAGCAGCCCGGACAGTAATCAGCCCCAGCATTTT CASSPDSNQPQHF
- TRBJ1-3 - TRBV13 TGTGCCAGCAGCCCAGCAGACAGGAAGGGAAACACCATATATTTT CASSPADRKGNTIYF
few TRBJ2-5 - TRBV18 TGTGCCAGCTCACCACCTGGGGCTGAGACCCAGTACTTC CASSPPGAETQYF
- TRBJ2-1 - TRBV3-1/TRBV3-2 TGTGCCAGCAACCAGGGGAGTACCCCCTACAATGAGCAGTTCTTC CASNQGSTPYNEQFF
- TRBJ1-2 TRBD1 TRBV28 TGTGCCAGCAGGCCACAGGGGGCGTTATCCCATGGCTACACCTTC CASRPQGALSHGYTF
- TRBJ1-4 TRBD1 TRBV2 TGTGCCAGCAGGCCCCGGGACAGGGGAAATGAAAAACTGTTTTTT CASRPRDRGNEKLFF
- TRBJ2-5 - TRBV5-1 TGCGCCAGCAGGGGGAATTTCCAAGAGACCCAGTACTTC CASRGNFQETQYF
- TRBJ1-2 - TRBV2 TGTGCCAGCACTGGCGGCTTTGACTATGGCTACACCTTC CASTGGFDYGYTF
- TRBJ2-3 TRBD2 TRBV30 TGTGCCTGGAGCGGCACTAGCGGGTTAACAGATACGCAGTATTTT CAWSGTSGLTDTQYF
once TRBJ2-2 - TRBV7-2 TGTGCCAGCAGCTTAGAAGGGACACACACCGGGGAGCTGTTTTTT CASSLEGTHTGELFF
- TRBJ1-3 - TRBV9 TGTGCCAGCAGCGTAGATATGTACTCTGGAAACACCATATATTTT CASSVDMYSGNTIYF
- TRBJ2-5 - TRBV28 TGTGCCAGCAGTTTGCCACCGGGACGGAACCAAGAGACCCAGTACTTC CASSLPPGRNQETQYF
- TRBJ2-2 - TRBV24-1 TGTGCCACCAGTGACCCGGACACTGAGAACACCGGGGAGCTGTTTTTT CATSDPDTENTGELFF
- TRBJ1-5 - TRBV6-5 TGTGCCAGCAGTTACGACCATAGCAATCAGCCCCAGCATTTT CASSYDHSNQPQHF
- TRBJ2-1 - TRBV7-8 TGTGCCAGCAGCCGTGAGGGCTATGAGCAGTTCTTC CASSREGYEQFF
- TRBJ2-1 TRBD2 TRBV9 TGTGCCAGCAGCGTAGGGAGCGGGAGGGGCAATGAGCAGTTCTTC CASSVGSGRGNEQFF
- TRBJ1-2 - TRBV7-9 TGTGCCAGCAGCTTTTATAGTGTCGGGGCTGGCTACACCTTC CASSFYSVGAGYTF